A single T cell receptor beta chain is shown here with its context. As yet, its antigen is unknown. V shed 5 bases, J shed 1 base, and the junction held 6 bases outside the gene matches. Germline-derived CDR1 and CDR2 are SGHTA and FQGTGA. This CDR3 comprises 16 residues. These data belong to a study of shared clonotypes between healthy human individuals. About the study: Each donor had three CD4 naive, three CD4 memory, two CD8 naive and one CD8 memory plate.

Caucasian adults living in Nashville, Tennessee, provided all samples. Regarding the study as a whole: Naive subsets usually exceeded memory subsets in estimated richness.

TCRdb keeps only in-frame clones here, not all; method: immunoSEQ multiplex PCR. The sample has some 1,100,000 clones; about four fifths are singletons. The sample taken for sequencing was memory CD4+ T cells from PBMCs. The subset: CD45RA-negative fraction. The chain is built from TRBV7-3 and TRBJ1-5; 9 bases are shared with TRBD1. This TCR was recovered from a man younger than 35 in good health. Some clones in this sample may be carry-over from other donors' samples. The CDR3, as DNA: TGTGCCAGCAGCCTACAGGGGGCTGGAAGCAATCAGCCCCAGCATTTT. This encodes CASSLQGAGSNQPQHF.